These T cell receptor beta chains were read from a single sample in a study of blood T cell repertoires in COVID-19. Only in-frame clones appear in the TCRdb table, and some are missing; sequencing was by immunoSEQ multiplex PCR. This sample has under 130,000 clones; 84% occur once, and the top ten carry 13%. The sequenced sample was peripheral blood. All receptors derive from a human donor in a cohort sampled during active or convalescent COVID-19. The CDR3 runs from the conserved cysteine through the conserved F or W. The D gene is left open where the match is weak. Rows give clone size only sometimes, using once, few, many, or a class for an expanded clone.

>TRBV7-7|many|-|TRBJ1-4
CASSLNRNEKLFF
TGTGCTAGCAGCTTAAACAGGAATGAAAAACTGTTTTTT
>TRBV5-1|-|TRBD1|TRBJ1-2
CASSRGQGRDYGYTF
TGCGCCAGCAGCCGGGGACAGGGACGTGACTATGGCTACACCTTC
>TRBV4-3|-|TRBD2|TRBJ2-7
CASSQDSKREGDEQYF
TGCGCCAGCAGCCAAGATTCAAAGCGGGAGGGGGACGAGCAGTACTTC
>TRBV15|once|TRBD1|TRBJ1-5
CATSRRQGLSNQPQHF
TGTGCCACCAGCAGAAGACAGGGATTGAGCAATCAGCCCCAGCATTTT
>TRBV11-2|-|TRBD2|TRBJ2-3
CASSLDLAGGTDTQYF
TGTGCCAGCAGCTTAGATCTAGCGGGGGGCACAGATACGCAGTATTTT
>TRBV19|-|-|TRBJ2-1
CASSTQGINEQFF
TGTGCCAGTAGTACCCAGGGGATCAATGAGCAGTTCTTC
>TRBV28|-|-|TRBJ1-1
CASKQGSSNTEAFF
TGTGCCAGCAAGCAGGGGTCTTCGAACACTGAAGCTTTCTTT
>TRBV7-3|once|TRBD2|TRBJ2-3
CASSSSGRDTDTQYF
TGTGCCAGCAGCTCCAGCGGGAGGGACACAGATACGCAGTATTTT
>TRBV29-1|-|TRBD1|TRBJ1-2
CSVGAPDRGYGYTF
TGCAGCGTTGGGGCTCCCGACAGGGGATATGGCTACACCTTC
>TRBV29-1|-|-|TRBJ1-5
CSVKWGRGDNQPQHF
TGCAGCGTTAAGTGGGGCAGGGGAGACAATCAGCCCCAGCATTTT
>TRBV4-1|once|TRBD1|TRBJ2-5
CASSHSGTGEETQYF
TGCGCCAGCAGCCACTCCGGGACAGGTGAAGAGACCCAGTACTTC
>TRBV21-1|once|-|TRBJ1-6
CASSKGPGKVNSPLHF
TGTGCCAGCAGCAAAGGTCCAGGGAAGGTAAATTCACCCCTCCACTTT
>TRBV6-5|-|TRBD1|TRBJ2-2
CASSYHRTGGPGELFF
TGTGCCAGCAGTTATCACCGGACAGGGGGCCCCGGGGAGCTGTTTTTT
>TRBV24-1|-|-|TRBJ2-7
CATSDLGGYEQYF
TGTGCCACCAGTGATCTGGGGGGATACGAGCAGTACTTC
>TRBV5-4|-|-|TRBJ1-1
CASSLRGAMNTEAFF
TGTGCCAGCAGCTTGCGGGGGGCTATGAACACTGAAGCTTTCTTT
>TRBV10-3|-|TRBD1|TRBJ2-3
CAISDRGPTDTQYF
TGTGCCATCAGTGACAGGGGGCCCACAGATACGCAGTATTTT
>TRBV11-2|-|-|TRBJ1-5
CASSLDREGNQPQHF
TGTGCCAGCAGCTTAGACAGGGAGGGCAATCAGCCCCAGCATTTT
>TRBV12-5|-|TRBD1|TRBJ1-5
CASGWSTGGDQPQHF
TGTGCTAGTGGTTGGTCGACAGGGGGAGATCAGCCCCAGCATTTT
>TRBV6-4|once|-|TRBJ2-1
CASSGTGVNEQFF
TGTGCCAGCAGTGGGACTGGGGTTAATGAGCAGTTCTTC
>TRBV29-1|-|-|TRBJ1-1
CSVERREGPGNTEAFF
TGCAGCGTTGAACGGAGGGAGGGTCCGGGGAACACTGAAGCTTTCTTT